The T cell receptor beta chain described here comes from a study of long-term antiretroviral therapy in people with HIV. Version v3.0 of the immunoSEQ assay was performed at survey level. Generated by immunoSEQ multiplex PCR, the TCRdb table keeps only in-frame clones and is missing some. The sample has roughly 20,000 clones; 80% to 90% are singletons. This clone appeared once. As yet, its antigen is unknown. CDR3 length equals 15 residues. Germline loops: CDR1 SGHTS, CDR2 YDEGEE. V lost 0 bases and J lost 1, with 10 bases in between. Study-level findings and limits: Increased diversity was seen after ART, yet it remained lower than in transplant donor controls.

This chain uses TRBV5-8 with TRBJ2-5, with D perhaps assigned TRBD1 or TRBD2 (6 bases each). The sequencing used unsorted PBMCs, collected 1.9 years after starting antiretroviral therapy. The sequence came from a woman aged 45-65 years with HIV. The CDR3 region has the DNA TGTGCCAGCAGCTTGGAGGGGGGTGGCCAAGAGACCCAGTACTTC. It specifies CASSLEGGGQETQYF.